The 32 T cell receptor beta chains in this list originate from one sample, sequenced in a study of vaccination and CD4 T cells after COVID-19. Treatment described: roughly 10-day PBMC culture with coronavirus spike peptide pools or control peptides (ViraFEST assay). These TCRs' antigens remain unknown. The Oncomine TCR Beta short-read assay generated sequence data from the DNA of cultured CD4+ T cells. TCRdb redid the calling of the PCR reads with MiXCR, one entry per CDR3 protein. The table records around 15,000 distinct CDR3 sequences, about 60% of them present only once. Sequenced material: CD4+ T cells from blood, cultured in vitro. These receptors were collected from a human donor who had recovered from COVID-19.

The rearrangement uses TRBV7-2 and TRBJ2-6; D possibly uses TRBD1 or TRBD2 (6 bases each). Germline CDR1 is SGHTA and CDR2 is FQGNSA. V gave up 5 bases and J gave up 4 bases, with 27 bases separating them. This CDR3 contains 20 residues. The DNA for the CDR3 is TGTGCCAGCAGCCAAGATCTTCAGGGGAGGCTCTTGTCCGGGGCCAACGTCCTGACTTTC. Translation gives CASSQDLQGRLLSGANVLTF.

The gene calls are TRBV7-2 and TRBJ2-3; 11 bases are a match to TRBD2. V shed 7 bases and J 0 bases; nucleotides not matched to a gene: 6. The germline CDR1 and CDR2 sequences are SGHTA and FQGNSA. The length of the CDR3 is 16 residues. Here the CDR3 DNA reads TGTGCCAGCACCCGTAGCGGGAGGGCTAGCACAGATACGCAGTATTTT. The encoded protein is CASTRSGRASTDTQYF.

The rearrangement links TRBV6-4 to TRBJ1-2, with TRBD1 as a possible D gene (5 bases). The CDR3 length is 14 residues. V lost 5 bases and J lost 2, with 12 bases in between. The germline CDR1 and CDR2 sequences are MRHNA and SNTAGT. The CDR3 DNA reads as TGTGCCAGCAGTCCCGACAGCGCGAACTATGGCTACACCTTC. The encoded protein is CASSPDSANYGYTF.

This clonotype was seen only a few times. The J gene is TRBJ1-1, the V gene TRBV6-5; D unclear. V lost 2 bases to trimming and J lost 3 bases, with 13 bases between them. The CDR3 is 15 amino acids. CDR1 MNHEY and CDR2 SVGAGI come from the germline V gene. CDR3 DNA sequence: TGTGCCAGCAGTTACGATCGGATAGTGCACACTGAAGCTTTCTTT. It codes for CASSYDRIVHTEAFF.

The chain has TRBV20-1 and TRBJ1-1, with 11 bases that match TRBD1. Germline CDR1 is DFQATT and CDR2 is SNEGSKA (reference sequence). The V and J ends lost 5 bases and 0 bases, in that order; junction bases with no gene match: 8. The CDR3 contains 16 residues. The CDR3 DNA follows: TGCAGTGCTCTTCCCGGGACAGGGGGGATGAACACTGAAGCTTTCTTT. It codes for CSALPGTGGMNTEAFF.

The CDR3 loop reads CAIKHGTGNTEAFF. CDR3 coding DNA: TGTGCCATCAAACATGGGACAGGTAACACTGAAGCTTTCTTT. V usage is TRBV12-3 or TRBV12-4 and J usage is TRBJ1-1; TRBD1 matches at 8 bases. The CDR3 runs to 14 residues. After removal of 10 bases from V and 2 bases from J, the junction contained 9 bases not matched to a gene.

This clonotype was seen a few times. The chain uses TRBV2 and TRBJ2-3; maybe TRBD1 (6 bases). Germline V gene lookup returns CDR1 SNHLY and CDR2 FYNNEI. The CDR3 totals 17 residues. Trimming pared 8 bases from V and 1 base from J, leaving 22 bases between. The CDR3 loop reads CASPNDRSGVGTDTQYF. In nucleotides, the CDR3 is TGTGCCAGCCCCAATGACAGGTCTGGGGTCGGCACAGATACGCAGTATTTT.

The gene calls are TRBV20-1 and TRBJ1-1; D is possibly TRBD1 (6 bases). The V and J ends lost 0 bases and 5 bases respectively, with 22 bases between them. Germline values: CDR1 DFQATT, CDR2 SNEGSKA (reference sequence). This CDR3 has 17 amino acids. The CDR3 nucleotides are TGCAGTGCTAGAGATCCCTTTGGGGGGCGGGTATTTACTGAAGCTTTCTTT. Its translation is CSARDPFGGRVFTEAFF.

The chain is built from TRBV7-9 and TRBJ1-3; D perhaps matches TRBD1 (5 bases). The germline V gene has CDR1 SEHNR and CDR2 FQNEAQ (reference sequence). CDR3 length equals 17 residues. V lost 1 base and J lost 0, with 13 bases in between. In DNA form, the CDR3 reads TGTGCCAGCAGCTTAGTGTGGGGGGACTACTCTGGAAACACCATATATTTT. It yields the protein CASSLVWGDYSGNTIYF. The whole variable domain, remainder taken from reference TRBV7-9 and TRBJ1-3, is DTGVSQNPRHKITKRGQNVTFRCDPISEHNRLYWYRQTLGQGPEFLTYFQNEAQLEKSRLLSDRFSAERPKGSFSTLEIQRTEQGDSAMYLCASSLVWGDYSGNTIYFGEGSWLTVV.

In nucleotides, the CDR3 is TGTGCCACCGGCGGGGGGGCAGATACGCAGTATTTT. This translates into CATGGGADTQYF. V and J are TRBV24-1 and TRBJ2-3; 9 positions agree with TRBD2. V was clipped by 9 bases and J by 4 bases; unmatched bases: 1. The CDR3 is made up of 12 amino acids. From germline, CDR1 is KGHDR and CDR2 SFDVKD.

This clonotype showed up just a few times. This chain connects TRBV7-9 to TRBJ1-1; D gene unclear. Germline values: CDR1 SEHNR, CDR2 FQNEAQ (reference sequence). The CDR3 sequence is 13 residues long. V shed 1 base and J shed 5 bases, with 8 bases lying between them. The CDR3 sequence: CASSLVERTEAFF. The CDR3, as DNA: TGTGCCAGCAGCTTAGTCGAGAGAACTGAAGCTTTCTTT.

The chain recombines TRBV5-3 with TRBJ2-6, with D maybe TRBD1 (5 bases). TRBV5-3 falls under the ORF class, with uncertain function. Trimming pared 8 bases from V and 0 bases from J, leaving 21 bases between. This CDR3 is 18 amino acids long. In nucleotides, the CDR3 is TGTGCCAGCAGCCTCAGACAGAGACCATACTCTGGGGCCAACGTCCTGACTTTC. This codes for CASSLRQRPYSGANVLTF.

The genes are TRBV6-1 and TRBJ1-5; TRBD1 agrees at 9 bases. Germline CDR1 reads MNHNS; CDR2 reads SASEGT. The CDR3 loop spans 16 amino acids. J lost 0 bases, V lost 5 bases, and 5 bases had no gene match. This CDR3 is CASSLGTGSSNQPQHF. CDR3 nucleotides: TGTGCCAGCAGTCTCGGGACAGGGTCTAGCAATCAGCCCCAGCATTTT.

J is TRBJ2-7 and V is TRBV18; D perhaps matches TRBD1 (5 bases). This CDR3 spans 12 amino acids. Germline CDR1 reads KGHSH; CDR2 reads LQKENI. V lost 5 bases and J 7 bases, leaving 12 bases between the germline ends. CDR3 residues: CASSTQAGEQYF. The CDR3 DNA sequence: TGTGCCAGCTCAACACAGGCTGGGGAGCAGTACTTC.

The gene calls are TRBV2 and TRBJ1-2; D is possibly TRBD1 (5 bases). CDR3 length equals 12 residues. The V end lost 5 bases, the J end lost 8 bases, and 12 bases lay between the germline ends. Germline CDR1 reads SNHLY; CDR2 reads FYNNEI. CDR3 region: CASSYDSNGYTF. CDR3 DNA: TGTGCCAGCAGTTACGACAGTAACGGCTACACCTTC.

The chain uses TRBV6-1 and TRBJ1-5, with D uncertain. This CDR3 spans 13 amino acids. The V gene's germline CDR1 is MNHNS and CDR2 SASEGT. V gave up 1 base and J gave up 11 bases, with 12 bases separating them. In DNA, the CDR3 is TGTGCCAGCAGTGAAGTCGCAGGACGGACCCAGCATTTT. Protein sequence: CASSEVAGRTQHF.

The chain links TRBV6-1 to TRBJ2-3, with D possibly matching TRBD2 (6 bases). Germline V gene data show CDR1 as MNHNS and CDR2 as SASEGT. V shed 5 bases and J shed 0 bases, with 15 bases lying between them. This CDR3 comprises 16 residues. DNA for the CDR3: TGTGCCAGCAGTCCCCCGGGACTGATTAGCACAGATACGCAGTATTTT. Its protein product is CASSPPGLISTDTQYF.

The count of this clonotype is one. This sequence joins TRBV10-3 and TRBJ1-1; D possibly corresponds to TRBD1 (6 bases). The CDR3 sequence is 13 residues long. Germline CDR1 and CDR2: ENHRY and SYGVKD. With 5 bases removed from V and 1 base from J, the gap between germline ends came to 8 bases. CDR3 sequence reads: CAISSGANTEAFF. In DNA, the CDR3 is TGTGCCATCAGTTCAGGGGCGAACACTGAAGCTTTCTTT.

Here the CDR3 reads CASSEEGIGQFF. The DNA of the CDR3 is TGTGCCAGCAGTGAAGAGGGGATAGGGCAGTTCTTC. The chain couples TRBV2 to TRBJ2-1; a possible D gene is TRBD1 (5 bases). Trimming took off 1 base at V and 12 bases at J, with 10 bases between the two ends. CDR3 length: 12 residues. The germline CDR1 and CDR2 sequences are SNHLY and FYNNEI.

The CDR3 DNA is TGTGCCAGCAGTGCGAACCGGGCGAACAATGACTATGGCTACACCTTC. Translating gives CASSANRANNDYGYTF. This chain joins TRBV2 and TRBJ1-2; no clear D. CDR3 length equals 16 residues. Germline V lookup: CDR1 SNHLY, CDR2 FYNNEI. Trimming removed 4 bases from V and 3 bases from J, with 18 bases in between.

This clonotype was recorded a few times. CDR3 loop: CATSRGPGLAGASTDTQYF. CDR3 nucleotide sequence: TGTGCCACCAGCAGAGGTCCGGGACTAGCGGGTGCTAGCACAGATACGCAGTATTTT. The chain links TRBV15 to TRBJ2-3; TRBD2 matches at 12 bases. CDR1 LNHNV and CDR2 YYDKDF come from the germline V gene (reference sequence). This CDR3 has 19 amino acids. V was clipped by 1 base and J by 0 bases; unmatched bases: 8.

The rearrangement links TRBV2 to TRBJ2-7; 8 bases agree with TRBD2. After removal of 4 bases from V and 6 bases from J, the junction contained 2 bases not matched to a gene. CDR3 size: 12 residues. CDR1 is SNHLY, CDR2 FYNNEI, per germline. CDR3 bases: TGTGCCAGCAGTGCGGGAGGGCCCGAGCAGTACTTC. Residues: CASSAGGPEQYF.

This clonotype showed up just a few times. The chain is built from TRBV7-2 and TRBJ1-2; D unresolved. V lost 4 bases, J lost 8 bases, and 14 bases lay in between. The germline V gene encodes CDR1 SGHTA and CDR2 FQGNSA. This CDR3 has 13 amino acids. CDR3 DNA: TGTGCCAGCAGCTCCTACCTAACCTCGGGCTACACCTTC. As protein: CASSSYLTSGYTF.

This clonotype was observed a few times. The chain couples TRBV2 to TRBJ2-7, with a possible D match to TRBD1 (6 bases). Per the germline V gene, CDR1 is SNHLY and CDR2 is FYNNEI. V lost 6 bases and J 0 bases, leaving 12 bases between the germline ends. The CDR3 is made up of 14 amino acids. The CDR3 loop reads CASREDRPSYEQYF. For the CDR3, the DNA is TGTGCCAGCAGAGAGGACAGACCCTCCTACGAGCAGTACTTC.

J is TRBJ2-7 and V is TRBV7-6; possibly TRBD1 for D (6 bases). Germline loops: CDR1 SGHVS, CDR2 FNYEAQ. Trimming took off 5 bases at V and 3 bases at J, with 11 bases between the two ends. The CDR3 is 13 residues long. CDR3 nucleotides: TGTGCCAGCAGCCGGGACAACAACTACGAGCAGTACTTC. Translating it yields CASSRDNNYEQYF.

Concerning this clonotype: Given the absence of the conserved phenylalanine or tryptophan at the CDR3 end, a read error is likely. CDR3: CASSGTADSYNEQFS. CDR3 DNA: TGTGCCAGCAGCGGGACGGCAGACTCCTACAATGAGCAGTTCTCC. The chain combines TRBV6-4 with TRBJ2-1; D possibly matches TRBD1 or TRBD2 (5 bases each). V was cut by 6 bases and J by 0 bases, with 12 bases left in between. The CDR3 runs to 15 residues. Germline values: CDR1 MRHNA, CDR2 SNTAGT.

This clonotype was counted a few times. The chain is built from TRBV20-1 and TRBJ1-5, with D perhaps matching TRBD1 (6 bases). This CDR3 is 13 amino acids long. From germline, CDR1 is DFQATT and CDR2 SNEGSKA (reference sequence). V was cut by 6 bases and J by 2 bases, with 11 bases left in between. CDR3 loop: CSAAGARNQPQHF. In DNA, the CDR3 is TGCAGTGCAGCGGGGGCTCGCAATCAGCCCCAGCATTTT.

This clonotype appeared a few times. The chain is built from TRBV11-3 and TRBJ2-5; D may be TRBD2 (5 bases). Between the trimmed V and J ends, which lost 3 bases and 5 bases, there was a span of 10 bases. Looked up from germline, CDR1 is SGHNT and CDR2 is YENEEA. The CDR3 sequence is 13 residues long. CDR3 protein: CASSLRAQETQYF. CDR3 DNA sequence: TGTGCCAGCAGCTTGAGGGCCCAGGAGACCCAGTACTTC. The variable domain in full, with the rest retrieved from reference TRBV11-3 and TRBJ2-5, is EAGVVQSPRYKIIEKKQPVAFWCNPISGHNTLYWYLQNLGQGPELLIRYENEEAVDDSQLPKDRFSAERLKGVDSTLKIQPAELGDSAVYLCASSLRAQETQYFGPGTRLLVL.

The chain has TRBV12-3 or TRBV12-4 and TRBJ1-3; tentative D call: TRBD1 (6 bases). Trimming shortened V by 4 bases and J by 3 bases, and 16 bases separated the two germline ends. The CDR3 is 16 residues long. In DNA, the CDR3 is TGTGCCAGCAGTTACCTCCGGACAGCCGGTGGAAACACCATATATTTT. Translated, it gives CASSYLRTAGGNTIYF.

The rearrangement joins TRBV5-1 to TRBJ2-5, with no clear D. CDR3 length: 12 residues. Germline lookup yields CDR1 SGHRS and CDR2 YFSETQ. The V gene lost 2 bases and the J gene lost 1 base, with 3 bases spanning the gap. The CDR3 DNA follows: TGCGCCAGCAGCTTTACCCAAGAGACCCAGTACTTC. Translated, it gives CASSFTQETQYF.

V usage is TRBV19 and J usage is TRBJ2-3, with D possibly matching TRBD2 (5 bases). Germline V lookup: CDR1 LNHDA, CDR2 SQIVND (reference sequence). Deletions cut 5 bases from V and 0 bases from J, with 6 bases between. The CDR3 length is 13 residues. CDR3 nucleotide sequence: TGTGCCAGTAGTCCTAGCAGCACAGATACGCAGTATTTT. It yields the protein CASSPSSTDTQYF.

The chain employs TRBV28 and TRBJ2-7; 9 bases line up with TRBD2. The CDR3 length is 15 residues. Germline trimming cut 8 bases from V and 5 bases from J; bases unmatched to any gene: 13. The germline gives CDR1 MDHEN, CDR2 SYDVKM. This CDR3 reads CASAPPGTSPNEQYF. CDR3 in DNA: TGTGCCAGCGCACCCCCTGGGACTAGCCCCAACGAGCAGTACTTC.